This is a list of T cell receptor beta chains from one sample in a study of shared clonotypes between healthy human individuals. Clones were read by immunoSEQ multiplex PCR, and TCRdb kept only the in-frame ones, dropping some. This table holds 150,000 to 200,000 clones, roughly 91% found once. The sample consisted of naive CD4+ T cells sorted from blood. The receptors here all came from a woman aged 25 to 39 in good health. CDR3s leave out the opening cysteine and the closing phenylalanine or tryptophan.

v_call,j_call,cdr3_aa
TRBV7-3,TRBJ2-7,ASSQAGGTYEQY
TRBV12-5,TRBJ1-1,ASGLDRGHNTEAF
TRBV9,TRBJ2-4,ASSVEAGVDIQY
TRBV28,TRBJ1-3,ASSFGGTSGNTIY
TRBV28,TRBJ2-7,ASTRTSILYEQY
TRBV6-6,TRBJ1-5,ASTPGSQGRHQPQH
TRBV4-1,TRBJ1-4,ASSLRGRDSSSGTNEKLF
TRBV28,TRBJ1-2,AARQGGGYGYT
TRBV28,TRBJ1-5,ASSDRGGGNQPQH
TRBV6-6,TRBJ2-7,ASSYAGTSGHEQH
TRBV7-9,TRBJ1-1,ASSRTGLDTEAF
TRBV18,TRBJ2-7,ASGPGLAGGPEEQY
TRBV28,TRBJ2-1,ASSLGWEQF
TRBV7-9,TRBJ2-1,ASSPVAGNYNEQF
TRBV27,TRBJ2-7,ASSLGPQWNYEQY
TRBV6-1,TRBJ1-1,ASTDRGNTEAF
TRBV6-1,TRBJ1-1,ASKLNTVNTEAF
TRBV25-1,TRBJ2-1,ASSPGTSGTSVRGQF
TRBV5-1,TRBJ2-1,ASSTNLAGGFDEQF
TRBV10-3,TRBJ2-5,AIMDGRAGETQY
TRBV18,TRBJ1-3,ASSPRGTSSGNTIY
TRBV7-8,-,ATKFGQAPLPYEQY
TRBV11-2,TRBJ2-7,ASSRGTASYEQY
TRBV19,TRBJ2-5,ASSFWDRGYSGETQY
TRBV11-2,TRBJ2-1,ASSLLSPLRGGYNEQF
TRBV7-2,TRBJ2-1,ASSTRGSAMMMNEQF
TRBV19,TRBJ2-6,ASSADRGLGANVLT
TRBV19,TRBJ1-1,ASSIDGTAYTEAF
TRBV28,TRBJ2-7,ASSFPISYEQY
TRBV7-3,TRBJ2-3,ASSPSSGGGTDTQY
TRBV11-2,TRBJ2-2,ASSPYRTGELF
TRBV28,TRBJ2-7,ASSLRGSAVVEQY
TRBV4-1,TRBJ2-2,ASSPTQGHNTGELF
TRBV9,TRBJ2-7,ASSPRGDRGNYEQY
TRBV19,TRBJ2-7,ASSQAAFSYEQY
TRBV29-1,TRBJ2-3,SVNVASPSTDTQY
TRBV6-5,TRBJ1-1,ASVNSGAMGTEAF
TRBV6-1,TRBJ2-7,ASSDTLLAGEVYEQY
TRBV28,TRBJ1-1,ASNGAGASDTEAF
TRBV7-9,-,ASSLNYEQY
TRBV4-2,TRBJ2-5,ASSQVSGLAGPGGETQY
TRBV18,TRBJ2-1,ASSQGLAGRSYNEQF
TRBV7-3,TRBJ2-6,ASSLDSSGANVLT
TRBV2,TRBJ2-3,ASSEVRGAPETDTQY
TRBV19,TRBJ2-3,ASRDRRGTDTQY